This passage covers 26 T cell receptor beta chains from one sample sequenced in a study of T cell repertoires in cytomegalovirus infection. No antigens are known for them. One entry per CDR3 protein results from TCRdb running MiXCR on the reads. The table has 650,000 to 850,000 distinct CDR3 sequences, about 27% seen once. Sequencing used cultured CD8+ T cells from PBMCs, obtained from culture after CMV antigen stimulation. Receptors were obtained from a human donor in good health (CMV status not recorded). Some clones in this sample may be carry-over from other donors' samples.

This clonotype was recorded many times. This chain uses TRBV6-2 or TRBV6-3 with TRBJ1-2, with 7 nucleotides matching TRBD1. The germline CDR1 and CDR2 sequences are MNHEY and SVGEGT. The V segment lost 6 bases and the J segment 3 bases; nucleotides outside the gene matches: 10. The CDR3 spans 15 residues. The DNA of the CDR3 is TGTGCCAGCAGCGAACAGGGGACAAGGGACTATGGCTACACCTTC. Protein product: CASSEQGTRDYGYTF.

This clonotype was counted at least ten times. The J gene is TRBJ2-2, the V gene TRBV20-1; the D is unclear. The V end was cut by 3 bases, the J end by 0 bases, with 8 bases between. CDR1 is DFQATT, CDR2 SNEGSKA, per germline (reference sequence). The CDR3 extends over 14 amino acids. CDR3 region: CSASRRPNTGELFF. DNA for the CDR3: TGCAGTGCTAGCAGGAGACCGAACACCGGGGAGCTGTTTTTT.

This clonotype was recorded a few times. One end of the junction is discordant with germline, which a read error may explain. CDR3 DNA: TGTGCTAGCAGCTTTGGCAGGGGGCGCCTAGATACGCAGTATTTT. It translates to CASSFGRGRLDTQYF. The chain couples TRBV7-7 to TRBJ2-3; TRBD1 aligns across 8 bases. This CDR3 has 15 amino acids. Germline V gene data show CDR1 as SSHAT and CDR2 as FNYEAQ (reference sequence).

This sequence joins TRBV19 and TRBJ1-2; TRBD1 might be the D (6 bases). This CDR3 is 15 amino acids long. V gave up 5 bases and J gave up 6 bases, with 19 bases separating them. The germline V gene encodes CDR1 LNHDA and CDR2 SQIVND (reference sequence). The CDR3 DNA reads as TGTGCCAGTAGTCTCGTGATGGGGGGCCGACATGGCTACACCTTC. This sequence encodes CASSLVMGGRHGYTF.

A few counts support this clonotype. The J gene is TRBJ2-7, the V gene TRBV29-1; D remains unclear. The CDR3 has 12 residues. The germline V gene has CDR1 SQVTM and CDR2 ANQGSEA. Trimming cost V 4 bases and J 2 bases, with 9 bases left between them. CDR3 protein: CSVGSRTYEQYF. CDR3 nucleotide sequence: TGCAGCGTTGGCTCCAGAACCTACGAGCAGTACTTC.

This clonotype was seen once. The chain combines TRBV4-1 with TRBJ2-3; tentatively, D is TRBD2 (6 bases). Germline V gives CDR1 MGHRA, CDR2 YSYEKL. The CDR3 is 13 amino acids. V shed 3 bases and J shed 4 bases, with 8 bases lying between them. Here the CDR3 reads CASSQRRADTQYF. DNA for the CDR3: TGCGCCAGCAGCCAGAGGAGGGCAGATACGCAGTATTTT.

This clonotype came up many times. The chain combines TRBV7-6 with TRBJ2-3; D not certain. The germline V and J ends were trimmed by 1 base and 5 bases, with 10 bases remaining between them. Germline assignment: CDR1 SGHVS and CDR2 FNYEAQ. The CDR3 loop spans 14 amino acids. DNA for the CDR3: TGTGCCAGCAGCTTAGAGGGTTCACTAGATACGCAGTATTTT. Translation: CASSLEGSLDTQYF.

This clonotype was recorded many times. The chain uses TRBV7-2 and TRBJ2-1; 7 positions agree with TRBD1. With V trimmed by 4 bases and J by 0 bases, 9 bases remained unmatched. This CDR3 comprises 17 residues. Germline values: CDR1 SGHTA, CDR2 FQGNSA. In nucleotides, the CDR3 is TGTGCCAGCAGCTCAAGAATGTCAGGGGGCTCCTACAATGAGCAGTTCTTC. It codes for CASSSRMSGGSYNEQFF.

The J gene is TRBJ2-3, the V gene TRBV5-1; TRBD2 matches at 10 bases. Germline CDR1 SGHRS, CDR2 YFSETQ. After removal of 3 bases from V and 1 base from J, the junction contained 5 bases not matched to a gene. CDR3 length: 16 residues. The CDR3 reads CASSSPSGGGTDTQYF. The CDR3 DNA is TGCGCCAGCAGCTCCCCCAGCGGGGGGGGCACAGATACGCAGTATTTT.

The chain couples TRBV25-1 to TRBJ1-2; 9 bases map to TRBD1. Germline CDR1 is MGHDK and CDR2 is SYGVNS. This CDR3 has 15 residues. V lost 6 bases to trimming and J lost 6 bases; unmatched junction nucleotides: 11. In nucleotides, the CDR3 is TGTGCCAGCAGAAAAGCGGGCGGGACAGGGAATGGCTACACCTTC. Encoded protein: CASRKAGGTGNGYTF.

The chain carries TRBV6-1 and TRBJ1-2; the match to TRBD1 covers 8 bases. The germline gives CDR1 MNHNS, CDR2 SASEGT. This CDR3 has 15 amino acids. V gave up 6 bases and J gave up 0 bases; unmatched junction bases: 6. This CDR3 reads CASRPDRATNYGYTF. The CDR3 DNA follows: TGTGCCAGCAGACCGGACAGGGCAACTAACTATGGCTACACCTTC.

V usage is TRBV7-2 and J usage is TRBJ1-6; no clear D gene. The CDR3 loop spans 14 amino acids. V was shortened by 5 bases and J by 9 bases, with 14 bases between the two germline ends. Germline CDR1 SGHTA, CDR2 FQGNSA. The DNA of the CDR3 is TGTGCCAGCAGCACCGAGGAGGGTTTTTCACCCCTCCACTTT. Translating it yields CASSTEEGFSPLHF.

V gene TRBV12-5 combines with J gene TRBJ2-5; D call uncertain. V gave up 2 bases and J gave up 3 bases, with 22 bases separating them. Germline V lookup: CDR1 LGHNT, CDR2 FRNRAP. The CDR3 is 18 residues long. CDR3 sequence (DNA): TGTGCTAGTGGTTTGTCCCCACTCTCTCGTGGAGACGAAGAGACCCAGTACTTC. Protein sequence: CASGLSPLSRGDEETQYF. The variable domain in full, completed from reference TRBV12-5 and TRBJ2-5, reads DARVTQTPRHKVTEMGQEVTMRCQPILGHNTVFWYRQTMMQGLELLAYFRNRAPLDDSGMPKDRFSAEMPDATLATLKIQPSEPRDSAVYFCASGLSPLSRGDEETQYFGPGTRLLVL.

This clonotype has more than one count but fewer than ten. The chain links TRBV7-9 to TRBJ1-4; 7 bases line up with TRBD1. Unmatched junction bases numbered 8, after V lost 5 bases and J lost 14 bases. Germline CDR1 is SEHNR and CDR2 is FQNEAQ (reference sequence). CDR3 length: 12 amino acids. The CDR3 loop is CASSVTGDRLFF. The CDR3 coding sequence is TGTGCCAGCAGCGTAACAGGGGACCGCCTGTTTTTT.

V usage is TRBV7-9 and J usage is TRBJ2-3; D not certain. The germline gives CDR1 SEHNR, CDR2 FQNEAQ (reference sequence). This CDR3 comprises 14 residues. Trimming took off 1 base at V and 2 bases at J, with 7 bases between the two ends. DNA for the CDR3: TGTGCCAGCAGCTTAGAACAAGCCACAGATACGCAGTATTTT. This gives the protein CASSLEQATDTQYF.

The rearrangement links TRBV4-3 to TRBJ2-5; possible D gene TRBD1, 6 bases. The length of the CDR3 is 15 residues. Germline loops: CDR1 LGHNA, CDR2 YSLEER. Deletions cut 3 bases from V and 5 bases from J, with 16 bases between. CDR3 nucleotides: TGCGCCAGCAGCCAGGAGGACAGCTCGGGGGAGACCCAGTACTTC. It translates to CASSQEDSSGETQYF.

The chain is built from TRBV7-9 and TRBJ2-7, with D tentatively TRBD1 or TRBD2 (5 bases each). The CDR3 runs to 15 residues. Germline CDR1 and CDR2: SEHNR and FQNEAQ (reference sequence). V lost 5 bases and J 5 bases, leaving 19 bases between the germline ends. The CDR3 sequence is CASSVLVGDKDEQYF. Here the CDR3 DNA reads TGTGCCAGCAGCGTTCTGGTGGGGGATAAAGACGAGCAGTACTTC.

This clonotype was detected ten times or more. The genes are TRBV7-2 and TRBJ2-1; D is unresolved. Germline V gene data show CDR1 as SGHTA and CDR2 as FQGNSA. V dropped 3 bases and J dropped 3 bases, with 18 bases sitting between them. The CDR3 runs to 17 residues. The CDR3 reads CASSFRPRRGYYNEQFF. CDR3 bases: TGTGCCAGCAGCTTCAGGCCTCGACGCGGTTACTACAATGAGCAGTTCTTC.

The rearrangement links TRBV4-3 to TRBJ2-6, with D uncertain. Germline-derived CDR1 and CDR2 are LGHNA and YSLEER. The V end lost 5 bases, the J end lost 0 bases, and 8 bases lay between the germline ends. The CDR3 length is 15 residues. This CDR3 is CASSAYHSGANVLTF. The CDR3 bases are TGCGCCAGCAGCGCATACCACTCTGGGGCCAACGTCCTGACTTTC.

This clonotype occurred a few times. The chain couples TRBV6-1 to TRBJ2-1; 8 bases are shared with TRBD2. Unmatched junction bases numbered 13, after V lost 8 bases and J lost 4 bases. The length of the CDR3 is 16 residues. Germline loops: CDR1 MNHNS, CDR2 SASEGT. This chain's CDR3 is CASSSERGSSYNEQFF. In DNA, the CDR3 is TGTGCCAGCTCGAGTGAGCGGGGGAGCTCTTACAATGAGCAGTTCTTC.

This clonotype appeared a few times. The V gene is TRBV29-1, the J gene TRBJ1-1; 8 nucleotides agree with TRBD1. CDR1 SQVTM and CDR2 ANQGSEA come from the germline V gene. With V trimmed by 3 bases and J by 4 bases, 13 bases remained unmatched. The CDR3 consists of 16 residues. As DNA, the CDR3 is TGCAGCGTTGACGTAAAAGGCACAGGGGGGTTCACTGAAGCTTTCTTT. As protein: CSVDVKGTGGFTEAFF.

This clonotype was seen more than once but under ten times. This rearrangement joins TRBV2 to TRBJ1-1, with a weak D call TRBD1 (5 bases). The V gene's germline CDR1 is SNHLY and CDR2 FYNNEI. The CDR3 covers 13 residues. The V end lost 8 bases, the J end lost 7 bases, and 17 bases lay between the germline ends. The CDR3 region is CASRPGGGGEAFF. The CDR3 DNA follows: TGTGCCAGCCGCCCGGGGGGAGGCGGTGAAGCTTTCTTT.

The V call is TRBV27, the J call TRBJ1-2; D is perhaps TRBD1 (6 bases). The CDR3 runs to 14 residues. The germline V and J ends were trimmed by 2 bases and 6 bases, with 13 bases remaining between them. Germline CDR1 reads MNHEY; CDR2 reads SMNVEV (reference sequence). In nucleotides, the CDR3 is TGTGCCAGCAGTTTAACTAGGGGGGGAGATGGCTACACCTTC. Translating it yields CASSLTRGGDGYTF.

Ten or more counts support this clonotype. The DNA for the CDR3 is TGTGCCAGCAGCTTAGCTCCGGGACAGCCCTACGAGCAGTACTTC. Protein sequence: CASSLAPGQPYEQYF. The genes are TRBV7-8 and TRBJ2-7; 7 nucleotides line up with TRBD1. J gave up 2 bases and V 0 bases, and 4 bases lay outside the gene matches. The length of the CDR3 is 15 residues. Germline lookup yields CDR1 SGHVS and CDR2 FQNEAQ.

This clonotype showed up just a few times. The CDR3 region has the DNA TGTGCTAGTGGTTTGGTATACGGAAATCAGCCCCAGCATTTT. Amino acid sequence: CASGLVYGNQPQHF. The rearrangement joins TRBV12-5 to TRBJ1-5; no definite D call. The CDR3 is 14 amino acids. The germline V and J ends were trimmed by 0 bases and 4 bases, with 7 bases remaining between them. From germline, CDR1 is LGHNT and CDR2 FRNRAP.

This clonotype was detected a few times. V gene TRBV12-3 or TRBV12-4 combines with J gene TRBJ2-7; 11 positions agree with TRBD2. The CDR3 has 15 amino acids. The V gene end was trimmed by 6 bases and the J gene end by 4 bases; junction bases not matched to a gene: 8. Written as DNA, the CDR3 is TGTGCCAGCAGAGCTAGCGGGGGGCTACCTTACGAGCAGTACTTC. Translating it yields CASRASGGLPYEQYF.